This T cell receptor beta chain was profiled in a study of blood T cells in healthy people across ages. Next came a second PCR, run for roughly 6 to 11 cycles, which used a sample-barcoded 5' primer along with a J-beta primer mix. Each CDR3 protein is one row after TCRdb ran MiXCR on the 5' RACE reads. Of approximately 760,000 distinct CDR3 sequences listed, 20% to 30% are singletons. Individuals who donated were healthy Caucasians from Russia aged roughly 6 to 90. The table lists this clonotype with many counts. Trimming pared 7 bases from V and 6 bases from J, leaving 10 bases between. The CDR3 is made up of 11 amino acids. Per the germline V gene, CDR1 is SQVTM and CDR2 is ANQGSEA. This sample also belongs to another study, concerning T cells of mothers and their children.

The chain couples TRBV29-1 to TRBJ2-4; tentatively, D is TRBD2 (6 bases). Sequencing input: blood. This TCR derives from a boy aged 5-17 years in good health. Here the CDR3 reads CSAGLPNIQYF. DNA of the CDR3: TGCAGCGCTGGACTACCAAACATTCAGTACTTC.